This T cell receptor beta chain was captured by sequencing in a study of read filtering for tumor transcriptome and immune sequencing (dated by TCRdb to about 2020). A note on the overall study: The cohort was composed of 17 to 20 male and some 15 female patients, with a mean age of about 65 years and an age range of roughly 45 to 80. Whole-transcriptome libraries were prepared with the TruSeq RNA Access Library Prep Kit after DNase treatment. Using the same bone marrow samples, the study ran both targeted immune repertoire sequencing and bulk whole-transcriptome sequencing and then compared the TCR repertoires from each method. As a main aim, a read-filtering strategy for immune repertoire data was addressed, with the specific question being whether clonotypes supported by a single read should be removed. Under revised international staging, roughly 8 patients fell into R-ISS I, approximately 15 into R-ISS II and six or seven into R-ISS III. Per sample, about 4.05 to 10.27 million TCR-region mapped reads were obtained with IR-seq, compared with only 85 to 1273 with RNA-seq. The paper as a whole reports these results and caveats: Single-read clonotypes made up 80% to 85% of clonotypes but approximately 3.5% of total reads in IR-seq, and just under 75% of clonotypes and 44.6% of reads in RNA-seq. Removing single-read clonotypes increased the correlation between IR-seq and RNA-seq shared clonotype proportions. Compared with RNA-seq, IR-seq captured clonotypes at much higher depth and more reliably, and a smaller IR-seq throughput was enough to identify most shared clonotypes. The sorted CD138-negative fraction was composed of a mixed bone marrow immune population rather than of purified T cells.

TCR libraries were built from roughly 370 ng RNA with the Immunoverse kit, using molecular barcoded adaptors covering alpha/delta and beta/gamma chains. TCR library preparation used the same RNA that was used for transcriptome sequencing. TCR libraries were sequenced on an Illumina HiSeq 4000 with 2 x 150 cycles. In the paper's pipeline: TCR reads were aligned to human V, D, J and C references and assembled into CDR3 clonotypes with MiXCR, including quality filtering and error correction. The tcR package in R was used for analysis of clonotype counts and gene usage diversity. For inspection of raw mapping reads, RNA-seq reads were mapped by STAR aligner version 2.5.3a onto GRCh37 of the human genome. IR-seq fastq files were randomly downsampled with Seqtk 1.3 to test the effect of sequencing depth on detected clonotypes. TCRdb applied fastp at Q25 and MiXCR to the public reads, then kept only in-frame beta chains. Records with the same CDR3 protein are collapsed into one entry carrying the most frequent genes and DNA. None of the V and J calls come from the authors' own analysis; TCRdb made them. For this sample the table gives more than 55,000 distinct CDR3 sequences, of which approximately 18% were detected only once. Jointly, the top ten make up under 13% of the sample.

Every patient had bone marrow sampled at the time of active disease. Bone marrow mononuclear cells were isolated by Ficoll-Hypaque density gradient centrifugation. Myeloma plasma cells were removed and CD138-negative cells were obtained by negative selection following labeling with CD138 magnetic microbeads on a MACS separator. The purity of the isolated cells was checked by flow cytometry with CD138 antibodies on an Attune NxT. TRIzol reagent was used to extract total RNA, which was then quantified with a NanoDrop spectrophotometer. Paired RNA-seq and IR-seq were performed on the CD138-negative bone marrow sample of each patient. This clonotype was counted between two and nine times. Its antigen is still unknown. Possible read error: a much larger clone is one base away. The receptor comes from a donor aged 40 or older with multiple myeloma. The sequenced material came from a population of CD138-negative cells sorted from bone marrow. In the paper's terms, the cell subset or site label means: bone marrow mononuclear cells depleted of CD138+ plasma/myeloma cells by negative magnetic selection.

CDR3 loop: CASSLEPGLVGSTQYF. The nucleotide sequence reads as follows: TGCGCCAGCAGCTTGGAACCGGGACTAGTGGGATCCACGCAGTATTTT. The rearrangement joined TRBV5-1 to TRBJ2-3, with 8 middle bases fitting TRBD2. Here V drops 0 bases and J drops 9 bases, and the junction holds 12 bases not matched to any gene. The CDR3 sequence holds 16 residues, the cysteine and phenylalanine included. Only CDR3 DNA is held: 48 bases, read in frame from base 1. Sequences SGHRS (CDR1) and YFSETQ (CDR2) are obtained from the germline V gene.